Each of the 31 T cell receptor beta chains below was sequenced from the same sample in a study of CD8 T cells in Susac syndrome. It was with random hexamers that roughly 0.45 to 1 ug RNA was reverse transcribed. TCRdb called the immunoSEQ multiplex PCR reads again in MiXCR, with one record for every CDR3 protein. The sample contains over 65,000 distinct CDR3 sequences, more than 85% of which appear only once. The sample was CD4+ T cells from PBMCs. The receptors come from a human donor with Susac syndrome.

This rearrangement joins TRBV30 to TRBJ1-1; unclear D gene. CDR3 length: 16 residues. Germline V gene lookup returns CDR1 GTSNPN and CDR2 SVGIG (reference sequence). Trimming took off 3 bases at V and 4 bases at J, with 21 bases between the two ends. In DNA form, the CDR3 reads TGTGCCTGGAGCGAACAATTAAGTTCGTATGGCACTGAAGCTTTCTTT. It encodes CAWSEQLSSYGTEAFF.

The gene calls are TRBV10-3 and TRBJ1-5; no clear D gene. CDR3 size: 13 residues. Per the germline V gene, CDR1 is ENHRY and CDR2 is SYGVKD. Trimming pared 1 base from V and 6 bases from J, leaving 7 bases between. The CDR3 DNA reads TGTGCCATCAGTGAGTTGAAGAGTCAGCCCCAGCATTTT. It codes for CAISELKSQPQHF.

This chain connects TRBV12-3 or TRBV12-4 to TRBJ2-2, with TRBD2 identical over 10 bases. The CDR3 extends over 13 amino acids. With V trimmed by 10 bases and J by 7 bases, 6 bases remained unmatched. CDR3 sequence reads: CATSGGARGELFF. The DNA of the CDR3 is TGTGCCACCAGCGGGGGGGCTCGCGGGGAGCTGTTTTTT.

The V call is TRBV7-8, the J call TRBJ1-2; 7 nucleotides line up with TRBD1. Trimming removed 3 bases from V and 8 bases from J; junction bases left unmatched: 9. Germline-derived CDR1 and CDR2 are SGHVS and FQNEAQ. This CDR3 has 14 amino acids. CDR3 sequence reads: CASSFDRVSSGYTF. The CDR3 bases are TGTGCCAGCAGCTTCGACAGGGTATCATCAGGCTACACCTTC.

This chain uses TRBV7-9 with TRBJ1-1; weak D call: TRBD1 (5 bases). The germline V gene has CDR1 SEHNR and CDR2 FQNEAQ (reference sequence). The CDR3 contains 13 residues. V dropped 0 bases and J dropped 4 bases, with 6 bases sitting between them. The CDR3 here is CASSLAGATEAFF. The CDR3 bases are TGTGCCAGCAGCTTAGCAGGGGCCACTGAAGCTTTCTTT.

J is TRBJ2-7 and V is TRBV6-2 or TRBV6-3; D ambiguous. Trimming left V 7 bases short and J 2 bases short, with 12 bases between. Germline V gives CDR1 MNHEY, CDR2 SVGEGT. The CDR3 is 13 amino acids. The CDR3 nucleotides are TGTGCCAGCAAGTTTAACACAGCCTACGAGCAGTACTTC. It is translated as CASKFNTAYEQYF.

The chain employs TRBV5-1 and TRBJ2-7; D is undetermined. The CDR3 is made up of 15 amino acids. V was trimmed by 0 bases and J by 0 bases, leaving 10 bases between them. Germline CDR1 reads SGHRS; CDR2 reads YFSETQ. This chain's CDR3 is CASSLGPPSSYEQYF. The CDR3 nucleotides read TGCGCCAGCAGCTTGGGGCCACCAAGCTCCTACGAGCAGTACTTC.

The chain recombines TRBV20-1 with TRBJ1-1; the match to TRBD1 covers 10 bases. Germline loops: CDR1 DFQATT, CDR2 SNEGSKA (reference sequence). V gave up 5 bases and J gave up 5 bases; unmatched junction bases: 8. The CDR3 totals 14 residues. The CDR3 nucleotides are TGCAGTGCTGGGAGGACAGGGGGTATAACTGAAGCTTTCTTT. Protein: CSAGRTGGITEAFF.

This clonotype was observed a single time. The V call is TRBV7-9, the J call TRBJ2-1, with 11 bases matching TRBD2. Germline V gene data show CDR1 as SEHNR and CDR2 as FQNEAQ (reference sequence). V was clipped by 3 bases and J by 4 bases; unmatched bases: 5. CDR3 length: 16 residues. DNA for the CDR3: TGTGCCAGCAGCTTTGCTAGCGGGGGGTGGTACAATGAGCAGTTCTTC. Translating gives CASSFASGGWYNEQFF.

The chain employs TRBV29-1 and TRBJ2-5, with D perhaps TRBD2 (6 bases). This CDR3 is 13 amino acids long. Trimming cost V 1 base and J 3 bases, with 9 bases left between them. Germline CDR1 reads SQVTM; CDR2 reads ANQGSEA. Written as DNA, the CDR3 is TGCAGCGTTGAAGGTCGCGGGAAAGAGACCCAGTACTTC. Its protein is CSVEGRGKETQYF.

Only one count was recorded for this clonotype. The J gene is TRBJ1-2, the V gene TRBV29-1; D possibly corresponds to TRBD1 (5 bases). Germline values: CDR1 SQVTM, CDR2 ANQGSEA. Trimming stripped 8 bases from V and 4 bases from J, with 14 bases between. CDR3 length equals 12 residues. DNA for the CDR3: TGCAGCCTTAGGGACGACCGCTATGGCTACACCTTC. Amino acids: CSLRDDRYGYTF.

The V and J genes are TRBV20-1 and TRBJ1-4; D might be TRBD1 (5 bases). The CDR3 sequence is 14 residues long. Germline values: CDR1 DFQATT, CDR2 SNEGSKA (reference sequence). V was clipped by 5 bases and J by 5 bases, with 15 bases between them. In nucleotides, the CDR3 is TGCAGTGCTGCGACCGGGGGTTCCAATGAAAAACTGTTTTTT. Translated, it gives CSAATGGSNEKLFF.

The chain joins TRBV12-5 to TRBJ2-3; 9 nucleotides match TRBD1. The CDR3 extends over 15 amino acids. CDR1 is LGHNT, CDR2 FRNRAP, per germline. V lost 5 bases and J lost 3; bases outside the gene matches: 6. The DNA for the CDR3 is TGTGCTAGTGGTCCGGGGGACAGGGTAACAGATACGCAGTATTTT. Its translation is CASGPGDRVTDTQYF.

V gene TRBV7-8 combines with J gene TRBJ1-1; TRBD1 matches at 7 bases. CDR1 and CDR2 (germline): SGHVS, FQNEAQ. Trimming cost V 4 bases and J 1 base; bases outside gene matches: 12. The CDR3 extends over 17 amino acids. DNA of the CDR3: TGTGCCAGCAGCTCAAGTGCAGGGACAGCTACGAACACTGAAGCTTTCTTT. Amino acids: CASSSSAGTATNTEAFF. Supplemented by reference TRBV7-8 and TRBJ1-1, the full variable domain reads GAGVSQSPRYKVAKRGQDVALRCDPISGHVSLFWYQQALGQGPEFLTYFQNEAQLDKSGLPSDRFFAERPEGSVSTLKIQRTQQEDSAVYLCASSSSAGTATNTEAFFGQGTRLTVV.

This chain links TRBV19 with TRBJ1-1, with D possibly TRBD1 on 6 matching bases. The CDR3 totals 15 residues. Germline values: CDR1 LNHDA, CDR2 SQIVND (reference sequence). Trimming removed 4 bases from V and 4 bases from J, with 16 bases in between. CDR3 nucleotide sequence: TGTGCCAGTAGTACCAAGACAGGTTTGGGCACTGAAGCTTTCTTT. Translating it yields CASSTKTGLGTEAFF.

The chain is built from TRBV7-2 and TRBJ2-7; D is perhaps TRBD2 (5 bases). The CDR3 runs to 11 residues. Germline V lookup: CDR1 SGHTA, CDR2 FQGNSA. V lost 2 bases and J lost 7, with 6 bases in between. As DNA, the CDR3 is TGTGCCAGCAGCTTATCGGGGGAGCAGTACTTC. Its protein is CASSLSGEQYF.

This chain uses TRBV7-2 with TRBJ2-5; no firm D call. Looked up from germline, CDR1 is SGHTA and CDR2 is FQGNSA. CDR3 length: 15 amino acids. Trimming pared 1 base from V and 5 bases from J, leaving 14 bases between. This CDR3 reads CASSLDFSLGETQYF. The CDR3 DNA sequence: TGTGCCAGCAGCTTAGATTTTTCCCTAGGGGAGACCCAGTACTTC.

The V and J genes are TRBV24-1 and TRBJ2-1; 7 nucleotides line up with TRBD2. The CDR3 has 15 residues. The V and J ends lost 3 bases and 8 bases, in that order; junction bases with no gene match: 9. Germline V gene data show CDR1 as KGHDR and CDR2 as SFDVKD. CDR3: CATSDGLEVYHEQFF. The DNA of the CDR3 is TGTGCCACCAGTGATGGACTAGAGGTGTATCATGAGCAGTTCTTC.

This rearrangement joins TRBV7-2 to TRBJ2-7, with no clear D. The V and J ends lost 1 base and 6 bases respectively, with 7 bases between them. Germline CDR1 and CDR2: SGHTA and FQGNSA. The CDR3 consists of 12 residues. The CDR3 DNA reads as TGTGCCAGCAGCTTAGGGATGGGCGAGCAGTACTTC. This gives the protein CASSLGMGEQYF.

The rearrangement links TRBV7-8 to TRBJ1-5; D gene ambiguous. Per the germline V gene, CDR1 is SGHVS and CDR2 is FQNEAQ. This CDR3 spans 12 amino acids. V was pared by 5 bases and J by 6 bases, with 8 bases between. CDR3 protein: CASSPAVQPQHF. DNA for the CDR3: TGTGCCAGCAGCCCGGCGGTTCAGCCCCAGCATTTT.

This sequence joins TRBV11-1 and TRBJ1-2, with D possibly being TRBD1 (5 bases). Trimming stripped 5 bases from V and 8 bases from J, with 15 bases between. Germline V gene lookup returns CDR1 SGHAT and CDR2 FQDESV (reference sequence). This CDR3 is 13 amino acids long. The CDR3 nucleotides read TGTGCCAGCAGCCTAGAGGGGCATCGGGGCTACACCTTC. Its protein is CASSLEGHRGYTF.

The CDR3, as DNA: TGCGCCAGCAGCACAGGGGTAAATCAGCCCCAGCATTTT. Translated: CASSTGVNQPQHF. The chain combines TRBV5-1 with TRBJ1-5; TRBD1 matches 7 bases. Germline trimming cut 4 bases from V and 4 bases from J; bases unmatched to any gene: 2. The germline gives CDR1 SGHRS, CDR2 YFSETQ. CDR3 size: 13 residues.

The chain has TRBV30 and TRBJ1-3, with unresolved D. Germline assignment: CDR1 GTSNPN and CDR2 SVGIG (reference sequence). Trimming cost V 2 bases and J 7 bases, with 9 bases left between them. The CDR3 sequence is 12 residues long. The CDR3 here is CAWSFWANTIYF. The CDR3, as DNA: TGTGCCTGGAGTTTTTGGGCTAACACCATATATTTT.

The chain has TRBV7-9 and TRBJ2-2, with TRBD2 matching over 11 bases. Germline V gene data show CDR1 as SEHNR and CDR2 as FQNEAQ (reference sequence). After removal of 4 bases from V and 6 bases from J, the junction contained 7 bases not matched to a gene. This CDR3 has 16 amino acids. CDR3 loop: CASSSGTSGFAGELFF. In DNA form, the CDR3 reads TGTGCCAGCAGCTCCGGGACTAGCGGTTTCGCCGGGGAGCTGTTTTTT. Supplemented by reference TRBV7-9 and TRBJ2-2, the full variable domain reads DTGVSQNPRHKITKRGQNVTFRCDPISEHNRLYWYRQTLGQGPEFLTYFQNEAQLEKSRLLSDRFSAERPKGSFSTLEIQRTEQGDSAMYLCASSSGTSGFAGELFFGEGSRLTVL.

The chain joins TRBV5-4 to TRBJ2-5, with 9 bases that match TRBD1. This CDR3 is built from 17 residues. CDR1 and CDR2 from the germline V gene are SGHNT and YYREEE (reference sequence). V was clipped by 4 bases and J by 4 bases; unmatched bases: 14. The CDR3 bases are TGTGCCAGCAGCAACCGTCCAGGTACAGGGGGCGGAGAGACCCAGTACTTC. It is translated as CASSNRPGTGGGETQYF.

The CDR3 DNA reads as TGCAGTGCTAGAGTGACACTCGGGACTAGCTCCTACGAGCAGTACTTC. This encodes CSARVTLGTSSYEQYF. The V and J genes are TRBV20-1 and TRBJ2-7, with 8 bases identical to TRBD2. This CDR3 is built from 16 residues. Germline V CDR1 and CDR2: DFQATT, SNEGSKA (reference sequence). Losses at the gene ends were 1 base for V and 0 bases for J; bases not matched to a gene: 8.

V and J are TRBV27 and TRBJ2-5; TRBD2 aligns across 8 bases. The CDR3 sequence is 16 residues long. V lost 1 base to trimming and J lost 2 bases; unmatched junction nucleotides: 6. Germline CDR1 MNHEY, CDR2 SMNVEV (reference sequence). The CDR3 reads CASSLLRGLEQETQYF. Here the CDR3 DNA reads TGTGCCAGCAGTTTATTACGGGGACTAGAGCAAGAGACCCAGTACTTC.

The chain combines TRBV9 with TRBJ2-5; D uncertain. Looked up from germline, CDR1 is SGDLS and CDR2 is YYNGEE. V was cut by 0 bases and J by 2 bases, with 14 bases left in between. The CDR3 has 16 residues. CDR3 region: CASSVGSRSNQETQYF. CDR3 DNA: TGTGCCAGCAGCGTAGGAAGCAGGTCGAATCAAGAGACCCAGTACTTC.

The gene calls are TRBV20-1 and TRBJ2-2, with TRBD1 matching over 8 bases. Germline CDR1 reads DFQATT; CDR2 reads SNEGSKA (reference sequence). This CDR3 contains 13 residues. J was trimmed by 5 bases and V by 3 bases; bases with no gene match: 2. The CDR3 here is CSASRQGTGELFF. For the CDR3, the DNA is TGCAGTGCTAGTCGACAGGGGACCGGGGAGCTGTTTTTT.

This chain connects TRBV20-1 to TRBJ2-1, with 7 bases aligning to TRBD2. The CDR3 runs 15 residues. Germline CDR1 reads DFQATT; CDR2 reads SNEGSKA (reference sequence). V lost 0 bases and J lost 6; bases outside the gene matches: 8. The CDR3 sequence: CSARDVGGFVNEQFF. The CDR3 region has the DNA TGCAGTGCTAGAGATGTGGGAGGGTTCGTCAATGAGCAGTTCTTC.

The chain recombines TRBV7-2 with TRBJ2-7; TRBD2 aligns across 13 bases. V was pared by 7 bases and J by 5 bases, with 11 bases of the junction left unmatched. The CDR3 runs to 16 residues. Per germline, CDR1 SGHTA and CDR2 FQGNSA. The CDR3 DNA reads TGTGCCAGCACACGACTAGCGGGGGGACTTTTGCACGAGCAGTACTTC. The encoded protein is CASTRLAGGLLHEQYF.